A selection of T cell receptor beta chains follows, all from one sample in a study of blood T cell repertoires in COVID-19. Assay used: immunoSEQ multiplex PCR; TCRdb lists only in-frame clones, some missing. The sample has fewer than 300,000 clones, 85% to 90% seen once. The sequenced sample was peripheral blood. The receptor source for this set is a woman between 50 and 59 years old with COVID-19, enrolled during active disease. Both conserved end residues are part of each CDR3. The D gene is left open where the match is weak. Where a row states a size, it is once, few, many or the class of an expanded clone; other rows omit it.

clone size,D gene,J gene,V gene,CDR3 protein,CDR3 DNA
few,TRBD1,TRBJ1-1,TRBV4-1,CASSLRTGQGNTEAFF,TGCGCCAGCAGCCTTCGCACGGGACAGGGCAACACTGAAGCTTTCTTT
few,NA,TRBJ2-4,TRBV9,CASSVEGRQGNIQYF,TGTGCCAGCAGCGTAGAGGGACGGCAGGGGAACATTCAGTACTTC
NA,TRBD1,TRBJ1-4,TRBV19,CASRRTGSNEKLFF,TGTGCCAGTAGGCGGACAGGGTCCAATGAAAAACTGTTTTTT
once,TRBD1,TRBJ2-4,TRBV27,CASSLGTGFANIQYF,TGTGCCAGCAGTCTCGGGACAGGGTTTGCAAACATTCAGTACTTC
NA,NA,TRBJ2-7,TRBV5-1,CASSPQGTYEQYF,TGCGCCAGCAGCCCACAGGGAACCTACGAGCAGTACTTC
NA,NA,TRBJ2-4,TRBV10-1,CASSDARLGPAKNIQYF,TGCGCCAGCAGTGACGCAAGACTAGGTCCAGCCAAAAACATTCAGTACTTC
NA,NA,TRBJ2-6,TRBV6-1,CASSEGGGSRLDYSGANVLTF,TGTGCCAGCAGTGAAGGGGGGGGCAGCCGATTGGATTACTCTGGGGCCAACGTCCTGACTTTC
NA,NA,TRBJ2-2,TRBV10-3,CAISPQRGSLGTGELFF,TGTGCCATCAGCCCCCAGCGAGGCAGCTTGGGTACCGGGGAGCTGTTTTTT
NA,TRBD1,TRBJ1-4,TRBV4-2,CASSQGGQRNEKLFF,TGTGCCAGCAGCCAAGGGGGACAGAGAAATGAAAAACTGTTTTTT
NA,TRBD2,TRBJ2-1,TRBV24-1,CATSDLGSGSHNEQFF,TGTGCCACCAGTGATTTGGGTAGCGGGAGCCACAATGAGCAGTTCTTC
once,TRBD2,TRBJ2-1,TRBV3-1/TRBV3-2,CASSQVRQIISSGSSYNEQFF,TGTGCCAGCAGCCAAGTGAGGCAGATAATATCTAGCGGGAGCTCCTACAATGAGCAGTTCTTC
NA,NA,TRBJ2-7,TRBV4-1,CASSQRGNEQYF,TGCGCCAGCAGCCAGAGGGGGAACGAGCAGTACTTC
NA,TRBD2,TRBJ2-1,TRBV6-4,CASRRGGEQFF,TGTGCCAGCAGAAGGGGAGGGGAGCAGTTCTTC
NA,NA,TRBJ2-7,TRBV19,CASSRQASSYEQYF,TGTGCCAGTTCCCGTCAGGCCAGCTCCTACGAGCAGTACTTC
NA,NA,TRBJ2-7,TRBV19,CASSLPGYYEQYF,TGTGCCAGTAGCTTGCCAGGATACTACGAGCAGTACTTC
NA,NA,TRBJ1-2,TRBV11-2,CASSSGQNYGYTF,TGTGCCAGCAGCTCCGGACAGAACTATGGCTACACCTTC
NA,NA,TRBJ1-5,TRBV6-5,CASSDLRAIQPQHF,TGTGCCAGCAGCGACCTCAGGGCGATTCAGCCCCAGCATTTT
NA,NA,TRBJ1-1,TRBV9,CASSESINTEAFF,TGTGCCAGCAGCGAAAGCATTAACACTGAAGCTTTCTTT
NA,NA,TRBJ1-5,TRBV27,CASSLGAYSNQPQHF,TGTGCCAGCAGTTTGGGGGCCTATAGCAATCAGCCCCAGCATTTT
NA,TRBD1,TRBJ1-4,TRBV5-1,CASSLSQGAGEKLFF,TGCGCCAGCAGCCTGAGTCAGGGGGCCGGTGAAAAACTGTTTTTT
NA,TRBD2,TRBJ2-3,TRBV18,CASSPEGLAGGTDTQYF,TGTGCCAGCTCACCAGAAGGACTAGCGGGTGGGACAGATACGCAGTATTTT
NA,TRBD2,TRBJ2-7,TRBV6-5,CASSIETSGSREQYF,TGTGCCAGCAGTATCGAGACTAGCGGGAGTAGGGAGCAGTACTTC
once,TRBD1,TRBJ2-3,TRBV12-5,CASGFGTEYLGDTQYF,TGTGCTAGTGGTTTCGGGACAGAGTATCTTGGAGATACGCAGTATTTT
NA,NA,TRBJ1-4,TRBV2,CASSEALGGKLFF,TGTGCCAGCAGTGAAGCTTTGGGGGGAAAACTGTTTTTT
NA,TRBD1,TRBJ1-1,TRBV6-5,CASRPGQGSSEAFF,TGTGCCAGCAGACCGGGACAGGGAAGCTCTGAAGCTTTCTTT
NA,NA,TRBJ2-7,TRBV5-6,CASSLVRGELQPLCYEQYF,TGTGCCAGCAGCTTGGTGCGGGGAGAACTCCAACCCCTTTGCTACGAGCAGTACTTC
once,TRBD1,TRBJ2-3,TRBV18,CASSITGADTQYF,TGTGCCAGCTCAATCACAGGGGCTGATACGCAGTATTTT
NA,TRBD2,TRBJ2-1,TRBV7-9,CASSLTSGSNEQFF,TGTGCCAGCAGCCTAACTAGCGGGAGCAATGAGCAGTTCTTC
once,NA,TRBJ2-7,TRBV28,CASRAFTSGEQYF,TGTGCCAGCAGGGCATTTACTTCGGGGGAGCAGTACTTC
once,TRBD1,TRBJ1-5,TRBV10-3,CAISTTGFSNQPQHF,TGTGCCATCAGCACGACAGGGTTTAGCAATCAGCCCCAGCATTTT
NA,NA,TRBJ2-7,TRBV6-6,CASSYSSGASYEQYF,TGTGCCAGCAGTTACTCGAGCGGTGCTTCCTACGAGCAGTACTTC
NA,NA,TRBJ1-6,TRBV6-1,CASSEPQGFRSRVNSSPLHF,TGTGCCAGCAGTGAACCGCAGGGGTTTCGCTCCCGGGTTAATTCTTCACCCCTCCACTTT
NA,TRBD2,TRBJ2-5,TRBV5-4,CASSPPGLARQETQYF,TGTGCCAGCAGCCCTCCGGGACTAGCGCGTCAAGAGACCCAGTACTTC
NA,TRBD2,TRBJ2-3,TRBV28,CASRAGGTDTQYF,TGTGCCAGCAGAGCGGGAGGCACAGATACGCAGTATTTT
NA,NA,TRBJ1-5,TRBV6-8,CASSYSPFLGPQHF,TGTGCCAGCAGTTACTCGCCATTTCTGGGCCCCCAGCATTTT
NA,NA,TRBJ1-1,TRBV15,CATSRDWGTPNTEAFF,TGTGCCACCAGCAGAGATTGGGGGACACCGAACACTGAAGCTTTCTTT
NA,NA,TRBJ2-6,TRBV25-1,CASSEFTVSSGANVLTF,TGTGCCAGCAGTGAATTCACAGTTAGCTCTGGGGCCAACGTCCTGACTTTC
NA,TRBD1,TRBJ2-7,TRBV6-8,CASSYDKGAYEQYF,TGTGCCAGCAGTTACGATAAGGGGGCTTACGAGCAGTACTTC
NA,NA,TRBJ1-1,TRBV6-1,CASSDIRAGKAFF,TGTGCCAGCAGTGACATTAGGGCAGGGAAAGCTTTCTTT
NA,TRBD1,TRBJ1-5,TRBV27,CASSLTGIHQPQHF,TGTGCCAGCAGTTTGACAGGGATTCATCAGCCCCAGCATTTT
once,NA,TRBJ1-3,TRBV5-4,CASRATISGNTIYF,TGTGCCAGCAGGGCCACGATCTCTGGAAACACCATATATTTT
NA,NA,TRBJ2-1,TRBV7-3,CASSFLQDRYNEQFF,TGTGCCAGCAGCTTTTTACAGGATCGATACAATGAGCAGTTCTTC
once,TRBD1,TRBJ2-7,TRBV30,CAAGQGTHEQYF,TGTGCTGCAGGACAGGGCACCCACGAGCAGTACTTC
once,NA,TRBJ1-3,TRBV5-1,CASTSMGASSGNTIYF,TGCGCCAGCACCTCTATGGGGGCCTCCTCTGGAAACACCATATATTTT
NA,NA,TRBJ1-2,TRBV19,CASSIGSATSYGYTF,TGTGCCAGTAGTATCGGGTCTGCAACTTCCTATGGCTACACCTTC
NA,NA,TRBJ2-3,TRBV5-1,CASSLGGMNTQYF,TGCGCCAGCAGCTTGGGGGGCATGAATACGCAGTATTTT
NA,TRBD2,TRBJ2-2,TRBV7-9,CASSLDLGAGDRTGELFF,TGTGCCAGCAGCTTAGACCTTGGAGCGGGAGACCGCACCGGGGAGCTGTTTTTT
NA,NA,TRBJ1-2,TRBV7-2,CASRGAGGPGYTF,TGTGCCAGCAGGGGGGCCGGGGGGCCTGGCTACACCTTC
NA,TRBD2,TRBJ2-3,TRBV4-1,CASSQTGLAGGQSDTQYF,TGCGCCAGCAGCCAAACGGGACTAGCGGGAGGGCAGTCAGATACGCAGTATTTT
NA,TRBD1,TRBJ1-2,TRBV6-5,CASSYAGQGSYGYTF,TGTGCCAGCAGTTACGCGGGACAGGGAAGCTATGGCTACACCTTC
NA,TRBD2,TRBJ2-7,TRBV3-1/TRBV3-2,CASRGTSGANSYEQYF,TGTGCCAGCAGGGGGACTAGCGGGGCGAATTCCTACGAGCAGTACTTC
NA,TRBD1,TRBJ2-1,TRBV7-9,CASSLGQGSYNEQFF,TGTGCCAGCAGCTTAGGACAGGGATCCTACAATGAGCAGTTCTTC
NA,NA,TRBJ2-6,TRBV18,CASSVQGGANVLTF,TGTGCCAGCTCCGTCCAGGGGGGGGCCAACGTCCTGACTTTC
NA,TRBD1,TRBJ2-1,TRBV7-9,CASSPGQGHNEQFF,TGTGCCAGCAGCCCGGGACAGGGTCACAATGAGCAGTTCTTC
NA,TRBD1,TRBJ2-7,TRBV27,CASRPTGDYEQYF,TGTGCCAGCAGACCGACAGGGGACTACGAGCAGTACTTC
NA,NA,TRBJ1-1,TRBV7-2,CASSLSEVLTEAFF,TGTGCCAGCAGCTTGTCAGAGGTATTGACTGAAGCTTTCTTT
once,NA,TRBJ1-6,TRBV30,CAWSEGVHNSPLHF,TGTGCCTGGAGTGAAGGGGTTCATAATTCACCCCTCCACTTT